A selection of T cell receptor beta chains follows, all from one sample in a study of CD8 T cells in ankylosing spondylitis. From the 5' RACE reads, TCRdb called clonotypes with MiXCR, one entry per CDR3 protein. The sample lists 25,000 to 35,000 distinct CDR3 sequences, 14% occurring once. Sequenced: blood. Every receptor here comes from a male donor with ankylosing spondylitis or in good health (not recorded which). Each CDR3 is given with its conserved first and last residue. Each record gives: J gene, V gene, clone size, D gene, CDR3 protein, CDR3 DNA. D genes are given only for firm matches. Size tells how often a clone was seen (once, few, many) or the class of an expanded clone, and some rows leave it out.

J: TRBJ1-4; V: TRBV20-1; size: few; D: TRBD1; CDR3: CSAPRTGSREKLFF; DNA: TGCAGTGCCCCCCGGACAGGGAGCCGAGAAAAACTGTTTTTT
J: TRBJ1-1; V: TRBV29-1; size: many; D: .; CDR3: CSAGGDTEAFF; DNA: TGCAGCGCCGGGGGGGACACTGAAGCTTTCTTT
J: TRBJ2-3; V: TRBV28; size: .; D: .; CDR3: CASSLSASTDTQYF; DNA: TGTGCCAGCAGTCTTAGCGCGAGCACAGATACGCAGTATTTT
J: TRBJ2-2; V: TRBV2; size: .; D: .; CDR3: CASSGQITTGELFF; DNA: TGTGCCAGCTCGGGCCAAATCACGACCGGGGAGCTGTTTTTT
J: TRBJ2-1; V: TRBV28; size: few; D: .; CDR3: CASSYGTLLYNEQFF; DNA: TGTGCCAGCAGTTACGGGACTCTCCTCTACAATGAGCAGTTCTTC
J: TRBJ2-5; V: TRBV11-2; size: few; D: TRBD1; CDR3: CASSRDREETQYF; DNA: TGTGCCAGCAGCCGGGACAGGGAAGAGACCCAGTACTTC
J: TRBJ2-5; V: TRBV5-1; size: .; D: TRBD1; CDR3: CASSEDRGGAETQYF; DNA: TGCGCCAGCAGCGAAGACAGGGGTGGCGCCGAGACCCAGTACTTC
J: TRBJ2-3; V: TRBV5-1; size: once; D: TRBD2; CDR3: CASSLALAGTDTQYF; DNA: TGCGCCAGCAGCTTGGCTCTAGCGGGAACAGATACGCAGTATTTT
J: TRBJ2-5; V: TRBV7-9; size: .; D: TRBD1; CDR3: CASSTSQGEQETQYF; DNA: TGTGCCAGCAGCACGTCACAGGGGGAACAAGAGACCCAGTACTTC
J: TRBJ1-1; V: TRBV18; size: few; D: .; CDR3: CASSIFGDGEAFF; DNA: TGTGCCAGCTCAATCTTTGGGGACGGTGAAGCTTTCTTT
J: TRBJ1-1; V: TRBV4-1; size: few; D: .; CDR3: CASSQDSRNEAFF; DNA: TGCGCCAGCAGCCAAGATTCCCGAAATGAAGCTTTCTTT
J: TRBJ2-1; V: TRBV29-1; size: .; D: .; CDR3: CSAGRTHEQFF; DNA: TGCAGCGCGGGCCGGACCCATGAGCAGTTCTTC
J: TRBJ2-5; V: TRBV28; size: few; D: .; CDR3: CASSLLRRAGETQYF; DNA: TGTGCCAGCAGTTTATTGAGGCGGGCCGGGGAGACCCAGTACTTC
J: TRBJ1-1; V: TRBV7-9; size: few; D: .; CDR3: CASSLDGGLHTEAFF; DNA: TGTGCCAGCAGCTTAGACGGGGGGCTACACACTGAAGCTTTCTTT
J: TRBJ2-3; V: TRBV20-1; size: .; D: TRBD2; CDR3: CSASGLAGGRMDTDTQYF; DNA: TGCAGTGCTAGCGGACTAGCGGGAGGAAGAATGGACACAGATACGCAGTATTTT